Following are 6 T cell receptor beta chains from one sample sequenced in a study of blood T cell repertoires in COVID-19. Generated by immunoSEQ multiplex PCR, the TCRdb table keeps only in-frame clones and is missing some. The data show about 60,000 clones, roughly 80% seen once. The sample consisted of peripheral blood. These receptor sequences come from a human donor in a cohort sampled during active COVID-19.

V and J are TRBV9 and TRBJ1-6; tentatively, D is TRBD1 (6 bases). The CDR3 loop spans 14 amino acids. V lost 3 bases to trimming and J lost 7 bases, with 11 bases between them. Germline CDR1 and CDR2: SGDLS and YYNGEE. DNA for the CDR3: TGTGCCAGCAGCGAACAGGGTTTCAATTCACCCCTCCACTTT. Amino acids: CASSEQGFNSPLHF. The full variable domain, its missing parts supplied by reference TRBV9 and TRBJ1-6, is DSGVTQTPKHLITATGQRVTLRCSPRSGDLSVYWYQQSLDQGLQFLIQYYNGEERAKGNILERFSAQQFPDLHSELNLSSLELGDSALYFCASSEQGFNSPLHFGNGTRLTVT.

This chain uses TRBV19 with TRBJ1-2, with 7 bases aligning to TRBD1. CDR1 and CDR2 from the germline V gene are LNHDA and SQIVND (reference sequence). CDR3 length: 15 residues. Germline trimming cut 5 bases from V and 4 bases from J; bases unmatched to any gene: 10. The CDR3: CASSAWTGLFYGYTF. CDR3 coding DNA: TGTGCCAGTAGTGCTTGGACAGGTTTATTCTATGGCTACACCTTC.

The CDR3 spells CASSQEIAGGQETQYF. CDR3 sequence (DNA): TGTGCCAGCAGCCAAGAAATAGCGGGGGGTCAAGAGACCCAGTACTTC. The chain is built from TRBV4-2 and TRBJ2-5; the match to TRBD2 covers 10 bases. With V trimmed by 0 bases and J by 2 bases, 3 bases remained unmatched. The CDR3 extends over 16 amino acids. CDR1 and CDR2 from the germline V gene are LGHNA and YNFKEQ.

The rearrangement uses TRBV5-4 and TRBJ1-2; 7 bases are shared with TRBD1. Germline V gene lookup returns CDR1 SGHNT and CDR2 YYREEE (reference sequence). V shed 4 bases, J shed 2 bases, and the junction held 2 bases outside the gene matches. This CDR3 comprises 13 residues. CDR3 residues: CASSGTANYGYTF. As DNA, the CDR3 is TGTGCCAGCAGCGGGACAGCGAACTATGGCTACACCTTC.

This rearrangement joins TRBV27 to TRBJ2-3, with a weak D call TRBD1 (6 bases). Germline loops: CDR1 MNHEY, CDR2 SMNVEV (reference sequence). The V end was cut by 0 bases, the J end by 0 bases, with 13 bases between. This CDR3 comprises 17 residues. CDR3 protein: CASSLSITGFSTDTQYF. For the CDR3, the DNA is TGTGCCAGCAGTTTATCGATAACAGGGTTTAGCACAGATACGCAGTATTTT.

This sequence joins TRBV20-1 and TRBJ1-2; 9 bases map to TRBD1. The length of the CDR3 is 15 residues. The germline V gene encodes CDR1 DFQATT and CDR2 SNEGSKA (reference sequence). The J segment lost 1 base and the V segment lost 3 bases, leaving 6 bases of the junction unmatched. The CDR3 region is CSASTGGAGNYGYTF. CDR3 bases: TGCAGTGCTAGTACAGGGGGCGCGGGTAACTATGGCTACACCTTC.